In this sample, the clone carrying this TCR beta chain turned up once. The target antigen is unknown. The data derive from a study of cytotoxic CD8 clonotypes in ibrutinib-treated CLL. Study in general: A median roughly twelve months of treatment, range 6 to 36, preceded the collection of response samples. Study-level findings and limits: Researchers report that baseline clonality outpaced age-matched healthy donors and tracked circulating CD8+ T-cell counts.

The CDR3 runs 15 residues. Deletions cut 0 bases from V and 2 bases from J, with 10 bases between. The germline CDR1 and CDR2 sequences are MNHEY and SVGAGI. Investigators sought sequencing depths of between 1 in 200,000 and 1 in 1 million T cells. This table comes from immunoSEQ multiplex PCR, and its TCRdb copy is limited to in-frame clones, with some not included. This table holds approximately 140,000 clones, approximately 77% found once. The sequences come from PBMCs, collected after 12 months of ibrutinib treatment. This TCR was recovered from a human donor with chronic lymphocytic leukemia. The chain combines TRBV6-5 with TRBJ1-2; no definite D call. The CDR3 region is CASSYSAGGNYGYTF. As DNA, the CDR3 is TGTGCCAGCAGTTACTCTGCGGGTGGCAACTATGGCTACACCTTC.